These 3 T cell receptor beta chains share one sample of origin, sequenced in a study. Adaptor-ligated barcode primers were used to amplify TRBV12-4/TRBJ1-2 clonotypes. From the multiplex PCR reads, TCRdb called clonotypes with MiXCR, one entry per CDR3 protein. The sample gives about 1,200 distinct CDR3 sequences, 25% of which show up once; about 7.3% is in the top ten. Treg sorting used a CD4+CD25+CD127-/low gate. Material for sequencing was tumor-infiltrating Tregs sorted from the breast tumor. All receptors come from a female donor with breast cancer.

By share of the sample, this clonotype is medium-sized. V usage is TRBV12-3 or TRBV12-4 and J usage is TRBJ1-2; TRBD1 agrees at 9 bases. The CDR3 totals 13 residues. The trim removed 5 bases at V and 8 bases at J, leaving 6 bases unmatched. In DNA, the CDR3 is TGTGCCAGCAGTGTGGACAGGGGAGGCGGCTACACCTTC. Translating gives CASSVDRGGGYTF.

This chain connects TRBV12-3 or TRBV12-4 to TRBJ1-2; 9 bases are shared with TRBD1. V shed 5 bases, J shed 5 bases, and the junction held 9 bases outside the gene matches. This CDR3 comprises 15 residues. CDR3 region: CASSGDGTGIYGYTF. CDR3 in DNA: TGTGCCAGCAGTGGGGACGGGACAGGGATATATGGCTACACCTTC.

This clonotype is large by share. CDR3 region: CASSPDSAGYTF. CDR3 DNA: TGTGCCAGCAGCCCAGACAGTGCGGGCTACACCTTC. This chain links TRBV12-3 or TRBV12-4 with TRBJ1-2, with D perhaps matching TRBD1 (5 bases). Trimming removed 6 bases at V and 8 bases at J, with 13 bases between. The length of the CDR3 is 12 residues.